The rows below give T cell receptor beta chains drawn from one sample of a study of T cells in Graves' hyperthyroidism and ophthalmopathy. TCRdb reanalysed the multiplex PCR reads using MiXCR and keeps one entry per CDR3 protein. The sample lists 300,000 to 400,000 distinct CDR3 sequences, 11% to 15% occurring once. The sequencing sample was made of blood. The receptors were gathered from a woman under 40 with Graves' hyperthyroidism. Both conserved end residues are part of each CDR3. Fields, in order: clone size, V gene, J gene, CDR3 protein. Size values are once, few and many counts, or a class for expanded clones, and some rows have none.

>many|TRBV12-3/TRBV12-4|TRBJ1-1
CASSKTGEGTEAFF
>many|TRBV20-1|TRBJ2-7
CSARLATADEQYF
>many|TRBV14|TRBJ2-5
CASSQDFGNGVQETQYF
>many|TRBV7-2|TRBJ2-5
CASRGIPLSPQYF
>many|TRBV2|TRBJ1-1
CASSETRMNTEAFF
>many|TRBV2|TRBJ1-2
CASSDRYYGYTF
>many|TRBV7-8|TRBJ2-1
CASSLNWGSNNEQFF
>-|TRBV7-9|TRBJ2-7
CASSLERTSLGGVPRYEQYF
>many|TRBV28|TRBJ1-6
CASSLILGTGHNSPLHF
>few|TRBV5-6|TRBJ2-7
CASSHRDRGFYEQYF
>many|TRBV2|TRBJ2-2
CASSEVLVNTGELFF
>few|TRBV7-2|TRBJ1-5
CASSSTGGIQPQHF
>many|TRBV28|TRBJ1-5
CASSPAVGNQPQHF
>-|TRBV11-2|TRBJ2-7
CASSHPYEPYF
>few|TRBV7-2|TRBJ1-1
CASSPRGSKQNTEAFF
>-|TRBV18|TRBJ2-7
CASSPPGIPSQQYF
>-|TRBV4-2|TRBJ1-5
CASSQDWGGGETYSNQPQHF
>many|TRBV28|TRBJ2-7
CASSGPNYEQYF
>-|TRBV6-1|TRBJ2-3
CASSEGLAGGPLGDTQYF
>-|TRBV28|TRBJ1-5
CASSPLWGTNNQPQHF
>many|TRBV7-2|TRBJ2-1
CASSPLWTSGDQFF
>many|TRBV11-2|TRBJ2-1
CASSSLLASGPNEQFF
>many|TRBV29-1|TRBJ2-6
CSVEEDSGANVLTF